The clone carrying this T cell receptor (beta chain) was counted between two and nine times. The antigen remains unidentified. The data derive from a study of T cells in Graves' hyperthyroidism and ophthalmopathy. Trimming at V came to 6 bases and at J to 9 bases, leaving 21 bases not matched to a gene. Germline values: CDR1 MNHEY, CDR2 SVGEGT. This CDR3 has 17 residues. Researchers amplified the TCR beta CDR3 regions from RNA transcripts. When the TCR CDR3 underwent first-round RT-PCR, the HTBI primer set was used. TCRdb redid the calling of the multiplex PCR reads with MiXCR, one entry per CDR3 protein. The profile shows some 570,000 distinct CDR3 sequences, 12% to 15% of them singletons. Points from the study as a whole: Appearing also in blood were most of the thyroid clonotypes expanded above 0.001.

For ophthalmopathy patients, the Clinical Activity Score was at least 3 and the NOSPECS grade at least 4; duration was under 3 months. Thyroid ultrasound, orbital computed tomography, clinical symptoms, and serum thyroxine and TRAb underpinned diagnoses. The genes are TRBV6-2 or TRBV6-3 and TRBJ2-5, with TRBD1 matching 8 bases. The source material was blood. The receptor was isolated from a woman younger than 35 with Graves' ophthalmopathy. The CDR3 sequence is CASSHPIGQGPVGAQYF. As DNA, the CDR3 is TGTGCCAGCAGCCATCCCATAGGACAGGGACCCGTTGGGGCCCAGTACTTC.